This T cell receptor beta chain was sequenced for a study of CD8+CD57+ T cells in acquired aplastic anemia. General study points: Found in both controls and patients were around 31 CD8+ CDR3 sequences.

CDR3 size: 14 residues. The germline gives CDR1 SSHAT, CDR2 FNYEAQ (reference sequence). Regarding this clonotype: Antigen unknown. One end of the junction does not line up with germline, which may come from a read error.

The patients chosen for sequencing had shown expansion of CD8+CD57+ cells (detected by flow cytometry). TCR beta VDJ and CDR3 profiles were obtained from a genomic DNA template. TCRdb used MiXCR to reprocess the reads, holding one entry per CDR3 protein. The profile shows about 260,000 distinct CDR3 sequences, approximately 86% of them singletons. Material for sequencing was sorted CD4+, CD8+, or CD8+CD57+ T cells (not recorded which) from PBMCs. The chain uses TRBV7-7 and TRBJ2-3; no reliable D call. This TCR was recovered from a human donor with aplastic anemia. The CDR3 region has the DNA TGTTCTCGCAGCTTCGCGGCTGGTCCCGATACGCTGTATTTT. Its translation is CSRSFAAGPDTLYF.